Reported below is one TCR beta chain. Its antigen is unknown. The record originates from a study of monozygotic twins with inflammatory bowel disease. Broader study findings: Differing T cell subtypes remained indistinguishable. Especially with disease activity, IBD patients shared fewer clonotypes with others than healthy twins did. Using the inverse Simpson index, IBD patients had lower TCRbeta diversity than healthy co-twins.

TCRdb reanalyzed the 5' RACE reads and collapses them to one entry per CDR3 protein, without DNA. The table lists 300,000 to 450,000 distinct CDR3 sequences, with just over 2.5% in the top ten. The sample consisted of blood. This clonotype originated in a human donor with ulcerative colitis or Crohn's disease, or a healthy co-twin of an affected twin (not recorded which).

CDR3 in amino acids: CASSPAPIGQGANTEAFF. The genes are TRBV18 and TRBJ1-1; TCRdb's D gene call, TRBD1, goes unchecked for lack of DNA. The CDR3 is 18 residues long. Germline V gene data show CDR1 as KGHSH and CDR2 as LQKENI.